The sequence of this TCR beta chain was determined in a study of neurological immune-mediated disorders. In germline, CDR1 is LNHDA, CDR2 SQIVND (reference sequence). The V gene lost 4 bases and the J gene lost 3 bases, with 12 bases spanning the gap. The CDR3 runs 15 residues. For this clonotype: Its antigen is undetermined.

Unsorted libraries were derived from 2 million PBMCs stored at -80 C. Whole-study findings and limits: CDR3 amino acid sequences found in expanded clones were never shared across subjects, suggesting private repertoires in all groups.

MiXCR was run by TCRdb on the 5' RACE reads, yielding one entry per CDR3 protein. The sample has over 15,000 distinct CDR3 sequences; around a quarter are singletons. The source is a man in his fifties with HTLV-1-associated myelopathy (HAM/TSP). This rearrangement joins TRBV19 to TRBJ2-2; possibly TRBD1 for D (6 bases). The sequenced material came from PBMCs. The CDR3 DNA reads as TGTGCCAGTAGTACCTGGACAGTCCACACCGGGGAGCTGTTTTTT. Translation: CASSTWTVHTGELFF.